Below, one T cell receptor beta chain is given with its context. The data originate from a study of blood T cell repertoires in COVID-19. Authors' methods: Scientists estimated how many nucleated cells there were by amplifying reference gene primers. TCRdb's table, derived via immunoSEQ multiplex PCR, lists solely in-frame clones and lacks some. V and J calls and clone size come straight from that table; D and trimming were deduced from the DNA. Of around 64,000 clones in the sample, 80% to 90% were seen once. The sample consisted of peripheral blood. The receptor was isolated from a young man with acute or convalescent COVID-19.

CDR3: CASSWAGAGTEAFF. Here the CDR3 DNA reads TGTGCCAGCAGTTGGGCAGGGGCTGGCACTGAAGCTTTCTTT. This chain links TRBV6-5 with TRBJ1-1, with D possibly matching TRBD1 (6 bases). Deletions cut 4 bases from V and 4 bases from J, with 13 bases between. There are 14 residues in the CDR3. Germline V gene sequence: CDR1 MNHEY, CDR2 SVGAGI.